These 24 T cell receptor beta chains came from one sample sequenced in a study of blood T cell repertoires in COVID-19. Using immunoSEQ multiplex PCR, the repertoire was profiled, and TCRdb retains in-frame clones only, with some absent. The sample holds 150,000 or so clones, roughly 87% seen once. Sequencing was done on a sample of PBMCs or T cells enriched from blood (not recorded which). The origin of the receptors is a woman aged 50 to 65 who had recovered from COVID-19.

DNA of the CDR3: TGTGCCAGCAGTCAGAATTCGGGGGGTGAGCAGTTCTTC. This encodes CASSQNSGGEQFF. This chain connects TRBV12-3 or TRBV12-4 to TRBJ2-1; 7 nucleotides match TRBD2. V lost 5 bases and J lost 9; bases outside the gene matches: 7. CDR3 length equals 13 residues.

This clone showed up just a few times. The chain uses TRBV15 and TRBJ1-3, with 7 positions matching TRBD1. The CDR3 runs to 17 residues. CDR1 is LNHNV, CDR2 YYDKDF, per germline (reference sequence). V gave up 2 bases and J gave up 0 bases; unmatched junction bases: 7. The CDR3, as DNA: TGTGCCACCAGCAGAAACAGGGGAACCACCTCTGGAAACACCATATATTTT. Encoded protein: CATSRNRGTTSGNTIYF.

This chain connects TRBV4-1 to TRBJ1-3; 12 bases are a match to TRBD1. V dropped 0 bases and J dropped 4; count of bases not matched to a gene: 4. CDR1 and CDR2 from the germline V gene are MGHRA and YSYEKL. This CDR3 comprises 17 residues. The CDR3 nucleotides are TGCGCCAGCAGCCAAGAGGGACAGGGGGCCTCCGGAAACACCATATATTTT. Translating it yields CASSQEGQGASGNTIYF.

V is TRBV6-5 and J is TRBJ2-1; 7 bases fit TRBD2. The CDR3 consists of 14 residues. V was clipped by 10 bases and J by 4 bases; unmatched bases: 10. Per the germline V gene, CDR1 is MNHEY and CDR2 is SVGAGI. The chain's CDR3 is CATQRLADYNEQFF. The CDR3, as DNA: TGTGCCACCCAGAGGCTAGCGGATTACAATGAGCAGTTCTTC.

The chain is built from TRBV10-1 and TRBJ2-7; TRBD2 matches at 7 bases. The trim removed 6 bases at V and 0 bases at J, leaving 11 bases unmatched. The CDR3 covers 16 residues. CDR1 and CDR2 from the germline V gene are WNHNN and SYGVQD (reference sequence). The CDR3 region has the DNA TGCGCCAGCAGAGGCGGGTATAGCGGGCCCTCCTACGAGCAGTACTTC. This codes for CASRGGYSGPSYEQYF.

The chain couples TRBV18 to TRBJ2-3; TRBD2 aligns across 8 bases. CDR1 and CDR2 from the germline V gene are KGHSH and LQKENI. Unmatched junction bases numbered 5, after V lost 3 bases and J lost 0 bases. This CDR3 has 16 amino acids. CDR3 region: CASSPLAGSSTDTQYF. The CDR3 DNA sequence: TGTGCCAGCTCACCCCTAGCGGGCTCTAGCACAGATACGCAGTATTTT.

The J gene is TRBJ2-1, the V gene TRBV7-9; TRBD2 matches 8 bases. V was pared by 3 bases and J by 4 bases, with 8 bases of the junction left unmatched. The V gene's germline CDR1 is SEHNR and CDR2 FQNEAQ (reference sequence). CDR3 length: 16 residues. CDR3 protein: CASSLSTSGAYNEQFF. The CDR3 bases are TGTGCCAGCAGCTTGTCCACTAGCGGAGCTTACAATGAGCAGTTCTTC. Full variable domain (outside the CDR3, taken from reference TRBV7-9 and TRBJ2-1): DTGVSQNPRHKITKRGQNVTFRCDPISEHNRLYWYRQTLGQGPEFLTYFQNEAQLEKSRLLSDRFSAERPKGSFSTLEIQRTEQGDSAMYLCASSLSTSGAYNEQFFGPGTRLTVL.

The V call is TRBV30, the J call TRBJ2-7, with a weak D call TRBD1 (6 bases). Germline V CDR1 and CDR2: GTSNPN, SVGIG (reference sequence). This CDR3 contains 12 residues. V was pared by 2 bases and J by 8 bases, with 13 bases between. CDR3 sequence (DNA): TGTGCCTGGAGTCATATTGGACAGAAGCAGTACTTC. Its translation is CAWSHIGQKQYF.

The chain links TRBV11-3 to TRBJ1-1; TRBD1 is a possible D gene (5 bases). V lost 1 base and J 5 bases, leaving 14 bases between the germline ends. CDR1 is SGHNT, CDR2 YENEEA, per germline. The CDR3 contains 15 residues. As DNA, the CDR3 is TGTGCCAGCAGCTTAGCAAGGGGCGCGCTAACTGAAGCTTTCTTT. This gives the protein CASSLARGALTEAFF.

The chain couples TRBV4-2 to TRBJ2-7; unclear D gene. The CDR3 is 15 residues long. V was pared by 0 bases and J by 4 bases, with 13 bases between. Per germline, CDR1 LGHNA and CDR2 YNFKEQ. The CDR3 protein is CASSQDSQTTYEQYF. Written as DNA, the CDR3 is TGTGCCAGCAGCCAAGATTCGCAGACGACTTACGAGCAGTACTTC.

J is TRBJ2-1 and V is TRBV5-4; 10 bases align to TRBD1. This CDR3 is 16 amino acids long. V was pared by 0 bases and J by 9 bases, with 9 bases of the junction left unmatched. Germline CDR1 reads SGHNT; CDR2 reads YYREEE (reference sequence). The CDR3, as DNA: TGTGCCAGCAGCTTGGGGGACAGGGGACGTCGTCCTGAGCAGTTCTTC. This gives the protein CASSLGDRGRRPEQFF.

V and J are TRBV9 and TRBJ2-1, with 7 bases aligning to TRBD2. Germline assignment: CDR1 SGDLS and CDR2 YYNGEE. V lost 0 bases, J lost 2 bases, and 8 bases stayed unmatched. There are 17 residues in the CDR3. The CDR3 loop is CASSVGGASGPYNEQFF. The CDR3, as DNA: TGTGCCAGCAGCGTAGGAGGGGCTAGCGGCCCCTACAATGAGCAGTTCTTC. Full variable domain (missing parts from reference TRBV9 and TRBJ2-1): DSGVTQTPKHLITATGQRVTLRCSPRSGDLSVYWYQQSLDQGLQFLIQYYNGEERAKGNILERFSAQQFPDLHSELNLSSLELGDSALYFCASSVGGASGPYNEQFFGPGTRLTVL.

This clone was observed a single time. The V gene is TRBV27, the J gene TRBJ1-1, with TRBD1 as a possible D gene (6 bases). This CDR3 is 15 amino acids long. The ends were cut back, 6 bases at V and 7 bases at J, with 21 bases in the middle. Germline CDR1 and CDR2: MNHEY and SMNVEV (reference sequence). The CDR3 DNA reads as TGTGCCAGCAGCCTCGAAGGGGGAGGGCACTATGAAGCTTTCTTT. It yields the protein CASSLEGGGHYEAFF.

The rearrangement links TRBV7-2 to TRBJ1-6, with unresolved D. CDR1 SGHTA and CDR2 FQGNSA come from the germline V gene. V was shortened by 5 bases and J by 3 bases, with 8 bases between the two germline ends. The CDR3 sequence is 14 residues long. The CDR3 here is CASSPGLYNSPLHF. The CDR3 DNA follows: TGTGCCAGCAGCCCAGGACTCTATAATTCACCCCTCCACTTT.

This clone was seen repeatedly, ten times or more. The rearrangement uses TRBV3-1 (or the pseudogene TRBV3-2) and TRBJ1-6; 8 bases are a match to TRBD1. This CDR3 comprises 13 residues. With V trimmed by 7 bases and J by 7 bases, 3 bases remained unmatched. Germline V gives CDR1 LGHDT, CDR2 YNNKEL (reference sequence). CDR3 residues: CASKRQGNSPLHF. CDR3 coding DNA: TGTGCCAGCAAAAGACAGGGGAATTCACCCCTCCACTTT.

V is TRBV4-2 and J is TRBJ2-7, with TRBD2 matching over 9 bases. V lost 1 base, J lost 5 bases, and 6 bases stayed unmatched. CDR1 is LGHNA and CDR2 is YNFKEQ in the germline V gene. The CDR3 runs to 15 residues. CDR3: CASSQVWLAGNEQYF. The CDR3 DNA reads TGTGCCAGCAGCCAAGTCTGGCTAGCGGGGAACGAGCAGTACTTC.

The chain joins TRBV19 to TRBJ2-3; TRBD2 agrees at 11 bases. Germline-derived CDR1 and CDR2 are LNHDA and SQIVND (reference sequence). This CDR3 comprises 16 residues. Trimming cost V 7 bases and J 1 base; bases outside gene matches: 7. The CDR3 region is CASKPTSGTRTDTQYF. CDR3 nucleotide sequence: TGTGCCAGTAAGCCGACTAGCGGGACTCGCACAGATACGCAGTATTTT.

V is TRBV11-2 and J is TRBJ2-5; D might be TRBD1 (6 bases). Germline loops: CDR1 SGHAT, CDR2 FQNNGV. CDR3 size: 15 residues. V was pared by 5 bases and J by 2 bases, with 15 bases between. The CDR3 nucleotides are TGTGCCAGCAGCAGGCCCGGGACAATTCAAGAGACCCAGTACTTC. Its protein product is CASSRPGTIQETQYF.

The rearrangement links TRBV4-2 to TRBJ1-2, with 8 bases matching TRBD1. V dropped 7 bases and J dropped 1; count of bases not matched to a gene: 8. Germline assignment: CDR1 LGHNA and CDR2 YNFKEQ. The CDR3 is 15 residues long. CDR3 amino acids: CASTVGQGYNYGYTF. As DNA, the CDR3 is TGTGCCAGCACTGTAGGACAGGGATATAACTATGGCTACACCTTC.

The chain joins TRBV3-1 (or the pseudogene TRBV3-2) to TRBJ1-6; 7 bases agree with TRBD1. J was trimmed by 10 bases and V by 1 base; bases with no gene match: 4. Germline lookup yields CDR1 LGHDT and CDR2 YNNKEL (reference sequence). The CDR3 consists of 14 residues. For the CDR3, the DNA is TGTGCCAGCAGCCAAGGTTACAGGGGCTCACCCCTCCACTTT. Encoded protein: CASSQGYRGSPLHF.

This clone has more than one count but fewer than ten. V gene TRBV9 combines with J gene TRBJ2-1; tentative D call: TRBD2 (6 bases). Germline V gene sequence: CDR1 SGDLS, CDR2 YYNGEE. V was shortened by 2 bases and J by 5 bases, with 14 bases between the two germline ends. This CDR3 comprises 15 residues. Written as DNA, the CDR3 is TGTGCCAGCAGCGTCGGACGGGAGAGAAACAATGAGCAGTTCTTC. It codes for CASSVGRERNNEQFF. Based on the CDR3 plus reference TRBV9 and TRBJ2-1, the full variable domain is DSGVTQTPKHLITATGQRVTLRCSPRSGDLSVYWYQQSLDQGLQFLIQYYNGEERAKGNILERFSAQQFPDLHSELNLSSLELGDSALYFCASSVGRERNNEQFFGPGTRLTVL.

The gene calls are TRBV4-3 and TRBJ2-2, with 8 bases identical to TRBD1. The V gene's germline CDR1 is LGHNA and CDR2 YSLEER. J gave up 6 bases and V 4 bases, and 4 bases lay outside the gene matches. CDR3 length: 14 amino acids. The CDR3 nucleotides are TGCGCCAGCAGCCGACAGGGGTTATCCGGGGAGCTGTTTTTT. Its protein is CASSRQGLSGELFF.

The genes are TRBV7-9 and TRBJ2-5; D ambiguous. The germline V gene encodes CDR1 SEHNR and CDR2 FQNEAQ (reference sequence). Trimming pared 5 bases from V and 5 bases from J, leaving 6 bases between. There are 11 residues in the CDR3. This chain's CDR3 is CASSPGETQYF. The CDR3 bases are TGTGCCAGCAGCCCCGGGGAGACCCAGTACTTC. The full variable domain, in which reference TRBV7-9 and TRBJ2-5 provide the parts outside the CDR3, is DTGVSQNPRHKITKRGQNVTFRCDPISEHNRLYWYRQTLGQGPEFLTYFQNEAQLEKSRLLSDRFSAERPKGSFSTLEIQRTEQGDSAMYLCASSPGETQYFGPGTRLLVL.

V gene TRBV19 combines with J gene TRBJ2-3; TRBD2 matches at 9 bases. This CDR3 spans 14 amino acids. The V segment lost 7 bases and the J segment 5 bases; nucleotides outside the gene matches: 7. The germline V gene has CDR1 LNHDA and CDR2 SQIVND (reference sequence). CDR3 in DNA: TGTGCCAGTAACGGCGGGAGGGCAGTAGATACGCAGTATTTT. It translates to CASNGGRAVDTQYF.